These T cell receptor beta chains were read from a single sample in a study of cytomegalovirus exposure and HLA in healthy donors. Assay: immunoSEQ multiplex PCR; the TCRdb copy retains only in-frame clones and omits some. The table shows roughly 110,000 clones, with 76% occurring only once. Sequencing was done on a sample of PBMCs. Receptors originate from a man aged 18 to 29 in good health and CMV-seronegative. Each CDR3 is given with its conserved first and last residue. The D gene is left open where the match is weak. Rows give clone size only sometimes, using once, few, many, or a class for an expanded clone.

>once|TRBJ2-7|TRBV11-2|-
TGTGCCAGCAGCTTTACTCGGGACAAGAGTCCCTACGAGCAGTACTTC
CASSFTRDKSPYEQYF
>-|TRBJ2-7|TRBV15|-
TGTGCCACCAGCAGAGTAGGCAGGGGAGCCTTCTACGAGCAGTACTTC
CATSRVGRGAFYEQYF
>-|TRBJ1-5|TRBV10-3|TRBD1
TGTGCCATCAGTGGGACCCACGGACAGGGAAATCAGCCCCAGCATTTT
CAISGTHGQGNQPQHF
>-|TRBJ2-5|TRBV29-1|-
TGCAGCGTTATACCAGGGGAAGTTGGCCCGGAGACCCAGTACTTC
CSVIPGEVGPETQYF
>few|TRBJ1-5|TRBV5-1|TRBD1
TGCGCCAGCAGCATAGGACAGGGGGATCAGCCCCAGCATTTT
CASSIGQGDQPQHF
>-|TRBJ1-3|TRBV5-1|-
TGCGCCAGCAGCTTGGGTGGGGCCTCTGGAAACACCATATATTTT
CASSLGGASGNTIYF
>few|TRBJ1-5|TRBV27|-
TGTGCCAGCAGTCTGGAGAGCAATCAGCCCCAGCATTTT
CASSLESNQPQHF
>-|TRBJ1-6|TRBV5-8|-
TGTGCCAGCAGCTTGGCCCGGCGGTCCTATAATTCACCCCTCCACTTT
CASSLARRSYNSPLHF
>-|TRBJ2-3|TRBV6-4|-
TGTGCCAGCCAAACGACCGACACGGCAGATACGCAGTATTTT
CASQTTDTADTQYF
>-|TRBJ2-7|TRBV7-9|-
TGTGCCAGCAGCTTAGGGTTACAAGGGGCAGCGACCTACGAGCAGTACTTC
CASSLGLQGAATYEQYF
>-|TRBJ2-5|TRBV4-1|-
TGCGCCAGCAGTTCCCTCCTTGGGCGGGGGCTAGGGGATGAGACCCAGTACTTC
CASSSLLGRGLGDETQYF
>once|TRBJ1-2|TRBV1|-
TGCACCAGCGCTATTCCGGGACAGGGGGGTCGGAACTATGGCTACCCCTTC
CTSAIPGQGGRNYGYPF
>-|TRBJ2-2|TRBV4-3|TRBD2
TGCGCCAGCGCGAACCAAGCGGGGCCTACCCCCGGGGAGCTGTTTTTT
CASANQAGPTPGELFF
>-|TRBJ2-4|TRBV7-2|-
TGTGCCAGCAGCTTAGTCGCAGTCCCAAACATTCAGTACTTC
CASSLVAVPNIQYF
>-|TRBJ2-5|TRBV7-9|-
TGTGCCAGCAGCCGCGCTTCCCAAGAGACCCAGTACTTC
CASSRASQETQYF
>-|TRBJ1-4|TRBV15|-
TGTGCCACCAGCGGGTCGGGGGGCGAAAAACTGTTTTTT
CATSGSGGEKLFF
>-|TRBJ2-7|TRBV7-9|TRBD1
TGTGCCAGCAGCTTAGGGGGACAGGGCTACGAGCAGTACTTC
CASSLGGQGYEQYF
>-|TRBJ2-1|TRBV15|TRBD2
TGTGCCACCAGCAGACAGAGCGGGGGGTACGATGAGCAGTTCTTC
CATSRQSGGYDEQFF
>-|TRBJ1-5|TRBV28|TRBD1
TGTGCCAGCAGTTGGGGACAGGGGGTTGGTCAGCCCCAGCATTTT
CASSWGQGVGQPQHF
>-|TRBJ2-6|TRBV13|TRBD1
TGTGCCAGCAGGACAGGGTTAGGGGCCAACGTCCTGACTTTC
CASRTGLGANVLTF
>-|TRBJ2-7|TRBV19|-
TGTGCCAGTAGTATAGATCTATATGTTAGAGAGCAGTACTTC
CASSIDLYVREQYF
>-|TRBJ1-5|TRBV5-1|-
TGCGCCAGCAGCTTGGCCGAAGGTCAGGGACAGCCCCAGCATTTT
CASSLAEGQGQPQHF
>-|TRBJ2-7|TRBV7-8|TRBD1
TGTGCCAGCAGCTTAGGCCCCCCGGGACAGGGTCACGAGCAGTACTTC
CASSLGPPGQGHEQYF
>few|TRBJ1-1|TRBV5-5|-
TGTGCCAGCAGCTTGGCCACGTCGTTGGGGGCAGGCACTGAAGCTTTCTTT
CASSLATSLGAGTEAFF
>few|TRBJ2-2|TRBV10-3|-
TGTGCCATCAAAAGGGGGAACACCGGGGAGCTGTTTTTT
CAIKRGNTGELFF
>-|TRBJ2-5|TRBV5-6|-
TGTGCCAGCAGCTTGGCCATCGGGGCCCAGTACTTC
CASSLAIGAQYF
>few|TRBJ1-2|TRBV29-1|-
TGCAGCGTTGAAGATTGGCATTCAGGGGTCGATGGCTACACCTTC
CSVEDWHSGVDGYTF
>-|TRBJ1-5|TRBV27|-
TGTGCCAGCAGTTTGGGCAGGCCGATAGGCAATCAGCCCCAGCATTTT
CASSLGRPIGNQPQHF
>few|TRBJ1-4|TRBV4-2|-
TGTGCCAGCAGCCCAAATCGAGGGATGGGAAAACTGTTTTTT
CASSPNRGMGKLFF
>-|TRBJ2-3|TRBV7-2|TRBD2
TGTGCCAGCAGCTTACCTAGCGGAGGCACAGATACGCAGTATTTT
CASSLPSGGTDTQYF
>-|TRBJ2-7|TRBV9|TRBD1
TGTGCCAGCAGCGTAGCGGGTTTACAGGGGGCGAACGAGCAGTACTTC
CASSVAGLQGANEQYF
>-|TRBJ2-2|TRBV5-6|-
TGTGCCAGCAGCTTTGGGGTCACGGGGACGAACACCGGGGAGCTGTTTTTT
CASSFGVTGTNTGELFF
>-|TRBJ2-7|TRBV4-2|-
TGTGCCAGCAGCCAATTGACGGAGGGGACCTACGAGCAGTACTTC
CASSQLTEGTYEQYF
>-|TRBJ1-1|TRBV7-3|-
TGTGCCAGCAGCTTAAAAGGTGGGACACCTATCAACACTGAAGCTTTCTTT
CASSLKGGTPINTEAFF
>-|TRBJ1-5|TRBV2|TRBD1
TGTGCCAGCAGGGGGACAGGGGGCGCAGGCAATCAGCCCCAGCATTTT
CASRGTGGAGNQPQHF
>-|TRBJ2-7|TRBV28|TRBD1
TGTGCCAGTAGGGGGCAGGGGGCTTACGAGCAGTACTTC
CASRGQGAYEQYF
>-|TRBJ2-2|TRBV5-1|-
TGCGCCAGCAGCTTGGCCTTGAGGGGCGGGGACACCGGGGAGCTGTTTTTT
CASSLALRGGDTGELFF
>once|TRBJ1-1|TRBV7-3|-
TGTGCCAGCAGCCGCCAACCGGGGACTGAAGCTTTCTTT
CASSRQPGTEAFF
>-|TRBJ2-3|TRBV4-2|TRBD2
TGTGCCAGCAGCCAAGGGGGGGGGATAGTAGATACGCAGTATTTT
CASSQGGGIVDTQYF
>-|TRBJ1-2|TRBV5-1|TRBD1
TGCGCCAGCGGGACAGGGGAGATCGGCTATGGCTACACCTTC
CASGTGEIGYGYTF
>-|TRBJ1-1|TRBV29-1|-
TGCAGCGTTGCCGACAGTAACATGAACACTGAAGCTTTCTTT
CSVADSNMNTEAFF
>-|TRBJ2-1|TRBV7-2|TRBD2
TGTGCCAGCAGCTTAGGGGGGGCGGGGGGCTACAATGAGCAGTTCTTC
CASSLGGAGGYNEQFF
>-|TRBJ1-2|TRBV5-1|TRBD1
TGCGCCAGCAGCTTGGGCCCTGGACAGGGGGATAACTATGGCTACACCTTC
CASSLGPGQGDNYGYTF
>-|TRBJ2-7|TRBV19|-
TGTGCCAGTAGTAGGACGGGATACGAGCAGTACTTC
CASSRTGYEQYF